This T cell receptor (beta chain) derives from a study of PD-1 blockade in mismatch repair-deficient tumors. Study context: All were previously treated, progressing patients with approximately 12 mismatch repair-deficient cancer types. Study findings and constraints: Tumor-resident clones, often undetectable pretreatment in blood, expanded then contracted after pembrolizumab.

Note on this clone: The target antigen is unknown.

All patients were mismatch repair deficient, assessed by either PCR or immunohistochemistry. TCRdb's copy holds only in-frame clones and misses some; the assay was immunoSEQ multiplex PCR. The sample consists of 15,000 to 25,000 clones, approximately 80% of them appearing once. The length of the CDR3 is 15 residues. Germline-derived CDR1 and CDR2 are SEHNR and FQNEAQ (reference sequence). Between the trimmed V and J ends, which lost 2 bases and 4 bases, there was a span of 12 bases. The source was PBMCs, collected 52 weeks after starting pembrolizumab. The receptor's source is an adult with mismatch repair-deficient cancer. This chain uses TRBV7-9 with TRBJ2-1; D may be TRBD2 (6 bases). The CDR3: CASSLLSGPYNEQFF. Written as DNA, the CDR3 is TGTGCCAGCAGCTTATTGAGCGGGCCTTACAATGAGCAGTTCTTC.